This T cell receptor beta chain is drawn from a study of blood T cell repertoires in COVID-19. Study-level background: Whether acute or convalescent, the COVID-19 samples came from the United States, Italy and Spain. In each case, the material was cDNA or gDNA derived from T cells, B-cell-depleted T cells, or PBMCs.

Methods used by the authors: Reference gene primer amplification gave nucleated cell count estimates. Libraries were prepared by immunoSEQ multiplex PCR; TCRdb keeps only in-frame clonotypes and omits some of them. V, J and clone size reflect that table, while D and trimming were determined from the DNA. The profile shows about 160,000 clones, about 80% of them singletons. This CDR3 has 13 residues. The V gene lost 5 bases and the J gene lost 12 bases, with 17 bases spanning the gap. Germline CDR1 and CDR2: SGHNT and YENEEA. Sequences were obtained from peripheral blood. This TCR was sampled from a man aged 65 to 79 who had recovered from COVID-19. V and J are TRBV11-3 and TRBJ2-1; D gene uncertain. CDR3 loop: CASSPRPSEAQFF. The DNA for the CDR3 is TGTGCCAGCAGCCCCCGCCCGTCTGAAGCGCAGTTCTTC.